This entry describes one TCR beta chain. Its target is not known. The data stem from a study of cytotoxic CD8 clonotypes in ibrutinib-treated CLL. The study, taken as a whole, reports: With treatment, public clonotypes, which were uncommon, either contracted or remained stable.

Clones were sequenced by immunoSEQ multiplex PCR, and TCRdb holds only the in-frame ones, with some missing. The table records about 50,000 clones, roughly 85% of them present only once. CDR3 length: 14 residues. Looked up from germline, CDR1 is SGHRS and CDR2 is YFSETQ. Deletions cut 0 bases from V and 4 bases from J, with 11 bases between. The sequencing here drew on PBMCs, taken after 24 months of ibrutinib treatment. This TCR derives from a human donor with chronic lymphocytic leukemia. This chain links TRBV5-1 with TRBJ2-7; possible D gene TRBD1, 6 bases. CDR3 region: CASSLVARGYEQYF. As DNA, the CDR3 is TGCGCCAGCAGCTTGGTTGCCAGGGGTTACGAGCAGTACTTC.